The rows below give T cell receptor beta chains drawn from one sample of a study of technical replicates of blood from several donors. The repertoire was sequenced with immunoSEQ multiplex PCR; TCRdb's copy has only in-frame clones and lacks some. In the table there are about 82,000 clones, 96% of which are singletons. Sequenced material: T cells isolated from PBMCs. All receptors derive from a human donor in good health. The CDR3 runs from the conserved cysteine through the conserved F or W. A D gene is named only where the DNA matches it firmly. Clone sizes are given selectively: once, few, many, or a class where the clone is expanded.

v_gene	d_gene	abundance	j_gene	CDR3nt	CDR3aa
TRBV28	TRBD2	-	TRBJ2-7	TGTGCCAGCACGGGGGGGAACTCCTACGAGCAGTACTTC	CASTGGNSYEQYF
TRBV18	-	-	TRBJ1-1	TGTGCCAGCCAACAGGGAGAAGGCACTGAAGCTTTCTTT	CASQQGEGTEAFF
TRBV29-1	-	-	TRBJ1-1	TGCAGCGTTGATACAGGGTGGACTGAAGCTTTCTTT	CSVDTGWTEAFF
TRBV13	TRBD1	-	TRBJ2-7	TGTGCCAGCGGCGGACAGGGGACGCACGAGCAGTACTTC	CASGGQGTHEQYF
TRBV19	-	-	TRBJ2-7	TGTGCCAGTCGCGGGGGTTGGGGGGCTGAGCCCTACGAGCAGTACTTC	CASRGGWGAEPYEQYF
TRBV6-1	-	-	TRBJ1-5	TGTGCCAGCAGAGCGGAAAGGGTGCAGCCCCAGCATTTT	CASRAERVQPQHF
TRBV7-9	-	-	TRBJ1-2	TGTGCCAGCAGCTTAGGGACAGCGAACTATGGCTACACCTTC	CASSLGTANYGYTF
TRBV5-1	-	-	TRBJ1-2	TGCGCCAGCAGCTTGGCAGGGTCTGGTGGCTACACCTTC	CASSLAGSGGYTF
TRBV30	TRBD1	-	TRBJ1-5	TGTGCCTGGAGTGATCCGGGACAGAATCAGCCCCAGCATTTT	CAWSDPGQNQPQHF
TRBV7-9	TRBD2	-	TRBJ2-1	TGTGCCTCCGGACGAACTAGCGGGAGACCGGTTGAGCAGTTCTTC	CASGRTSGRPVEQFF
TRBV6-1	TRBD1	-	TRBJ1-5	TGTGCCAGCAGTGAAGTCGGGGAGTGGGGACAGGGGAATCAGCCCCAGCATTTT	CASSEVGEWGQGNQPQHF
TRBV29-1	-	-	TRBJ1-3	TGCAGCGCTCATGACAGCTCTGGAAACACCATATATTTT	CSAHDSSGNTIYF
TRBV27	TRBD2	-	TRBJ2-1	TGTGCCAGCAGTTTAGGCCCAGGGAAAAAAGCGGGAACTAAAGCCTCCTACAATGAGCAGTTCTTC	CASSLGPGKKAGTKASYNEQFF
TRBV19	-	-	TRBJ1-1	TGTGCCAGTAGTACGACGACAGTGAACACTGAAGCTTTCTTT	CASSTTTVNTEAFF
TRBV5-6	-	-	TRBJ1-2	TGTGCCAGCAGCTTGAGCGCGTCAGGGGTATACTATGGCTACACCTTC	CASSLSASGVYYGYTF
TRBV9	TRBD1	-	TRBJ1-2	TGTGCCAGCAGCGTCGGGACAGGGGACTATGGCTACACCTTC	CASSVGTGDYGYTF
TRBV29-1	TRBD2	-	TRBJ2-7	TGCAGCGTGGGACTAGCGGGAGGGGTCGAGCAGTACTTC	CSVGLAGGVEQYF
TRBV6-5	TRBD1	-	TRBJ2-1	TGTGCCAGCAGTTACTCGGGACAGGGTTTCGATGAGCAGTTCTTC	CASSYSGQGFDEQFF
TRBV6-1	TRBD1	-	TRBJ2-5	TGTGCCAGCAATAGGGGACAGGCGGAGACCCAGTACTTC	CASNRGQAETQYF
TRBV6-6	-	once	TRBJ2-1	TGTGCCAGCAGCCAACCGGGGGTGGAGCAGTTCTTC	CASSQPGVEQFF
TRBV5-6	-	-	TRBJ2-7	TGTGCCAGCAGCTTGGATAGCGCCTACGAGCAGTACTTC	CASSLDSAYEQYF
TRBV5-1	-	-	TRBJ2-3	TGCGCCAGCGGTCCAGGGGAAGGCACAGATACGCAGTATTTT	CASGPGEGTDTQYF
TRBV27	TRBD1	-	TRBJ2-7	TGTGCCAGCAGTTTAGGGAGACAGGGTAGCTACGAGCAGTACTTC	CASSLGRQGSYEQYF
TRBV27	-	-	TRBJ1-1	TGTGCCAGCAGTTTATCCGGGTGGACTGAAGCTTTCTTT	CASSLSGWTEAFF
TRBV27	TRBD2	-	TRBJ2-7	TGTGCCAGCAGTTTTGGGACTAGCGGTTACGAGCAGTACTTC	CASSFGTSGYEQYF
TRBV25-1	-	-	TRBJ2-7	TGTGCCAGCAGTAGGGGATCCCACTCCTACGAGCAGTACTTC	CASSRGSHSYEQYF
TRBV14	-	-	TRBJ1-2	TGTGCCAGCAGACAAGCAGGGTATGGCTACACCTTC	CASRQAGYGYTF
TRBV27	TRBD2	-	TRBJ2-1	TGTGCCAGCAGAGGACTAGCGGACAATGAGCAGTTCTTC	CASRGLADNEQFF
TRBV19	-	few	TRBJ2-5	TGTGCCAGTAGTCGTCGCCTAGCGAGTCCCCAAGAGACCCAGTACTTC	CASSRRLASPQETQYF